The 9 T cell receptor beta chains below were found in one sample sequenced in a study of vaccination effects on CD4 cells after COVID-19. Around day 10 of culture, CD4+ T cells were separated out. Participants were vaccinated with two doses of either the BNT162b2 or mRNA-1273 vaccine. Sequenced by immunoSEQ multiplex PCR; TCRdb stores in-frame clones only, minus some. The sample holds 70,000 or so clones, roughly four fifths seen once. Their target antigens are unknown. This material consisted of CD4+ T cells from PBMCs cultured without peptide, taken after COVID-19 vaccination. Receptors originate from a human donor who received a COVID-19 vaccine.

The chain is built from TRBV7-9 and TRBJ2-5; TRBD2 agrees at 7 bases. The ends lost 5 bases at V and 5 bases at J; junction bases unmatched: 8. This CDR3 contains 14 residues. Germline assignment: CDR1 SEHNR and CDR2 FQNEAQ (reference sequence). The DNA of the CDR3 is TGTGCCAGCAGCCACCTCAGCGGGGAGGAGACCCAGTACTTC. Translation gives CASSHLSGEETQYF. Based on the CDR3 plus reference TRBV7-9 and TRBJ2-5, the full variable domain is DTGVSQNPRHKITKRGQNVTFRCDPISEHNRLYWYRQTLGQGPEFLTYFQNEAQLEKSRLLSDRFSAERPKGSFSTLEIQRTEQGDSAMYLCASSHLSGEETQYFGPGTRLLVL.

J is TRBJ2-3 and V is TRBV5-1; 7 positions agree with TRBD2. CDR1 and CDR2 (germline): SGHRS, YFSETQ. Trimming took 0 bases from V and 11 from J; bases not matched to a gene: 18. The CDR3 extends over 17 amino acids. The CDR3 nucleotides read TGCGCCAGCAGCTTGGATCCCAGCGCCGGGGCGGGGGTTTGGCAGTATTTT. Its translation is CASSLDPSAGAGVWQYF. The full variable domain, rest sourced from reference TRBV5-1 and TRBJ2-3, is KAGVTQTPRYLIKTRGQQVTLSCSPISGHRSVSWYQQTPGQGLQFLFEYFSETQRNKGNFPGRFSGRQFSNSRSEMNVSTLELGDSALYLCASSLDPSAGAGVWQYFGPGTRLTVL.

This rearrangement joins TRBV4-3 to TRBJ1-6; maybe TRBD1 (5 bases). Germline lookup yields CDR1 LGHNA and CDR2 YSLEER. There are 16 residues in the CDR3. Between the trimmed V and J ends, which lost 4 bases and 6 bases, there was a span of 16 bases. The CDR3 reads CASSRTGTAVNSPLHF. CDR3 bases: TGCGCCAGCAGCCGAACCGGGACGGCGGTTAATTCACCCCTCCACTTT.

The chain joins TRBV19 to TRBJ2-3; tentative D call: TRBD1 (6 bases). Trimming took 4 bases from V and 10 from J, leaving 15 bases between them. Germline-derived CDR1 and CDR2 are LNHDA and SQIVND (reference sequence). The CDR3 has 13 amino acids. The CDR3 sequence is CASSRPGTLAQYF. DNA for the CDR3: TGTGCCAGTAGTAGGCCCGGGACATTGGCGCAGTATTTT.

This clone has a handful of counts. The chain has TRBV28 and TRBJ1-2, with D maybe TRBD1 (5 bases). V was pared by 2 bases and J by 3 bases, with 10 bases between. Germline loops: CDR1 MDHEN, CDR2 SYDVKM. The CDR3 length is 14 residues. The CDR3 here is CASSLAGIDYGYTF. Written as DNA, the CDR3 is TGTGCCAGCAGTTTAGCAGGGATTGACTATGGCTACACCTTC.

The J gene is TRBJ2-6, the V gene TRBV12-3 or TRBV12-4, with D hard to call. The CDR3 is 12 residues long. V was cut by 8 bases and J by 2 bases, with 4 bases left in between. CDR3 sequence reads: CASQTGANVLTF. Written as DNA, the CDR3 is TGTGCCAGCCAGACTGGGGCCAACGTCCTGACTTTC.

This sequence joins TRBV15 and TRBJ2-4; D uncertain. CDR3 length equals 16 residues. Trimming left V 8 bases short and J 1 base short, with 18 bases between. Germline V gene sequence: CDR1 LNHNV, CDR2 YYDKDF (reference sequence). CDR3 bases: TGTGCCACCGCGAAAGGAGCAATTGGGGCCAAAAACATTCAGTACTTC. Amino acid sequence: CATAKGAIGAKNIQYF. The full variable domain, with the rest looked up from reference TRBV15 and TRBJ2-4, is DAMVIQNPRYQVTQFGKPVTLSCSQTLNHNVMYWYQQKSSQAPKLLFHYYDKDFNNEADTPDNFQSRRPNTSFCFLDIRSPGLGDTAMYLCATAKGAIGAKNIQYFGAGTRLSVL.

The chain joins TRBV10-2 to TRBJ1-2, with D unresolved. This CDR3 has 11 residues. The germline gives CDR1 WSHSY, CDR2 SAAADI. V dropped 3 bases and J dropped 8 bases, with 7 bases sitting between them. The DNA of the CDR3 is TGCGCCAGCAGTGACTCGGGCGGCTACACCTTC. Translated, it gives CASSDSGGYTF.

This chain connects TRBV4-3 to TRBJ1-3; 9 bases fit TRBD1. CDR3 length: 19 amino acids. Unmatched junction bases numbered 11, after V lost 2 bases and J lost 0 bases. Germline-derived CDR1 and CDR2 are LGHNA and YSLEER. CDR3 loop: CASSQRTGAPTYSGNTIYF. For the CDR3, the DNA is TGCGCCAGCAGCCAAAGGACAGGGGCGCCTACTTACTCTGGAAACACCATATATTTT.